Presented here are 21 T cell receptor beta chains from one specimen sequenced in a study of cytomegalovirus exposure and HLA in healthy donors (dated by TCRdb to 2016 to 2017). Libraries were built with the immunoSEQ multiplex PCR assay. A mixture of 60 forward primers for TCR Vbeta segments and 13 reverse primers for TCR Jbeta segments was used in the multiplex PCR. TCRdb provides this immuneACCESS table in a form limited to in-frame rearrangements. Some clones are lacking; in checked studies, under half of them reflect an unresolved V gene, and why the rest are absent is not known. This sample has fewer than 150,000 clones in its table, and more than 65% of those were observed once. The ten biggest clones cover 1.5% to 2% of the sample. Material for sequencing was PBMCs. Receptors were obtained from a woman in her 30s in good health and CMV-seronegative.

The gene calls are TRBV30 and TRBJ1-5, with D unresolved. Germline CDR1 is GTSNPN and CDR2 is SVGIG (reference sequence). The CDR3 has 14 amino acids. V was shortened by 0 bases and J by 0 bases, with 6 bases between the two germline ends. For the CDR3, the DNA is TGTGCCTGGAGTGTACTCGATAGCAATCAGCCCCAGCATTTT. This codes for CAWSVLDSNQPQHF.

The V gene is TRBV30, the J gene TRBJ1-1; D is uncertain. The V end lost 3 bases, the J end lost 2 bases, and 7 bases lay between the germline ends. Germline CDR1 is GTSNPN and CDR2 is SVGIG (reference sequence). This CDR3 contains 12 residues. For the CDR3, the DNA is TGTGCCTGGAGCCCAGTTAACACTGAAGCTTTCTTT. Protein sequence: CAWSPVNTEAFF. Drawing the rest from reference TRBV30 and TRBJ1-1, the complete variable domain is SQTIHQWPATLVQPVGSPLSLECTVEGTSNPNLYWYRQAAGRGLQLLFYSVGIGQISSEVPQNLSASRPQDRQFILSSKKLLLSDSGFYLCAWSPVNTEAFFGQGTRLTVV.

This clone was detected only a few times. The chain couples TRBV4-2 to TRBJ2-6; TRBD1 agrees at 11 bases. From germline, CDR1 is LGHNA and CDR2 YNFKEQ. Unmatched junction bases numbered 9, after V lost 1 base and J lost 4 bases. This CDR3 contains 19 residues. CDR3 loop: CASSQVSGQGAGGANVLTF. CDR3 nucleotides: TGTGCCAGCAGCCAAGTTAGCGGACAGGGGGCTGGAGGGGCCAACGTCCTGACTTTC.

The J gene is TRBJ2-5, the V gene TRBV2, with D perhaps TRBD1 (6 bases). The CDR3 extends over 14 amino acids. The germline CDR1 and CDR2 sequences are SNHLY and FYNNEI. Trimming took off 5 bases at V and 2 bases at J, with 12 bases between the two ends. CDR3 in DNA: TGTGCCAGCAGTCCAGGACAGCAGCAAGAGACCCAGTACTTC. Its translation: CASSPGQQQETQYF.

The chain uses TRBV28 and TRBJ1-1; 7 bases fit TRBD1. V shed 10 bases, J shed 4 bases, and the junction held 21 bases outside the gene matches. The CDR3 is 17 residues long. From germline, CDR1 is MDHEN and CDR2 SYDVKM. The CDR3 protein is CAISPHTGDRRSTEAFF. Here the CDR3 DNA reads TGTGCCATCTCACCACATACAGGGGATCGTAGGTCCACTGAAGCTTTCTTT.

The gene calls are TRBV5-1 and TRBJ1-5; 9 bases are shared with TRBD1. This CDR3 has 15 residues. Germline-derived CDR1 and CDR2 are SGHRS and YFSETQ. V dropped 2 bases and J dropped 2; count of bases not matched to a gene: 2. In DNA, the CDR3 is TGCGCCAGCAGCTTTACAGGGGGCGGCAATCAGCCCCAGCATTTT. Amino acids: CASSFTGGGNQPQHF.

The chain joins TRBV7-8 to TRBJ1-5; 7 nucleotides match TRBD1. The CDR3 runs 16 residues. Germline V gives CDR1 SGHVS, CDR2 FQNEAQ. V shed 0 bases and J 2 bases; nucleotides not matched to a gene: 4. This CDR3 is CASSLAPTGGNQPQHF. The CDR3 nucleotides read TGTGCCAGCAGCTTAGCACCCACAGGGGGCAATCAGCCCCAGCATTTT.

This chain links TRBV30 with TRBJ2-1; 7 nucleotides agree with TRBD2. Per the germline V gene, CDR1 is GTSNPN and CDR2 is SVGIG (reference sequence). The CDR3 length is 14 residues. V lost 4 bases, J lost 8 bases, and 11 bases stayed unmatched. The CDR3 here is CAWTRWEGLYEQFF. CDR3 DNA sequence: TGTGCCTGGACCAGGTGGGAGGGCCTATATGAGCAGTTCTTC.

This chain uses TRBV11-2 with TRBJ2-1; 9 positions agree with TRBD2. The trim removed 3 bases at V and 9 bases at J, leaving 9 bases unmatched. Germline V lookup: CDR1 SGHAT, CDR2 FQNNGV. The CDR3 covers 15 residues. The CDR3 coding sequence is TGTGCCAGCAGCTTTGGAACTAGCGGGTTGGGTGAGCAGTTCTTC. It specifies CASSFGTSGLGEQFF.

This chain connects TRBV6-5 to TRBJ1-1; D is unclear. The germline V gene encodes CDR1 MNHEY and CDR2 SVGAGI. CDR3 length: 15 amino acids. The V end was cut by 2 bases, the J end by 1 base, with 11 bases between. CDR3 DNA sequence: TGTGCCAGCAGTTACCTAAGCTCGAGGAACACTGAAGCTTTCTTT. Amino acid sequence: CASSYLSSRNTEAFF.

This chain uses TRBV2 with TRBJ2-3; 7 bases agree with TRBD2. V gave up 6 bases and J gave up 1 base; unmatched junction bases: 7. The CDR3 extends over 15 amino acids. Germline loops: CDR1 SNHLY, CDR2 FYNNEI. This CDR3 reads CASRELASGTDTQYF. The CDR3 DNA sequence: TGTGCCAGCAGGGAACTAGCGTCGGGCACAGATACGCAGTATTTT. The full variable domain, in which reference TRBV2 and TRBJ2-3 provide the parts outside the CDR3, is EPEVTQTPSHQVTQMGQEVILRCVPISNHLYFYWYRQILGQKVEFLVSFYNNEISEKSEIFDDQFSVERPDGSNFTLKIRSTKLEDSAMYFCASRELASGTDTQYFGPGTRLTVL.

The V and J genes are TRBV10-3 and TRBJ2-7; 9 nucleotides match TRBD2. Trimming removed 11 bases from V and 5 bases from J; junction bases left unmatched: 16. This CDR3 contains 15 residues. CDR1 ENHRY and CDR2 SYGVKD come from the germline V gene. The CDR3 loop reads CACRRGLAGKDEQYF. The CDR3 coding sequence is TGTGCCTGTCGGAGGGGGCTAGCGGGAAAGGACGAGCAGTACTTC.

The rearrangement joins TRBV5-4 to TRBJ1-1; D unresolved. V was shortened by 0 bases and J by 3 bases, with 9 bases between the two germline ends. The V gene's germline CDR1 is SGHNT and CDR2 YYREEE (reference sequence). The CDR3 sequence is 14 residues long. The DNA for the CDR3 is TGTGCCAGCAGCTTGGGGGCAGGCCACACTGAAGCTTTCTTT. Its translation: CASSLGAGHTEAFF. Looking up the rest from reference TRBV5-4 and TRBJ1-1 gives the full variable domain: ETGVTQSPTHLIKTRGQQVTLRCSSQSGHNTVSWYQQALGQGPQFIFQYYREEENGRGNFPPRFSGLQFPNYSSELNVNALELDDSALYLCASSLGAGHTEAFFGQGTRLTVV.

On this clone: A junction boundary mismatches the germline segment, possibly from a read error. The V gene is TRBV5-1, the J gene TRBJ2-1; D assignment may be TRBD1 or TRBD2 (5 bases each). This CDR3 has 17 residues. Germline loops: CDR1 SGHRS, CDR2 YFSETQ. DNA for the CDR3: TGCGCCAGCAGATTGGGGGTAGCGCCCAGCTCCTACAATGAGCAGTTCTTC. Residues: CASRLGVAPSSYNEQFF.

CDR3 in amino acids: CASISTRDRENNEQFF. For the CDR3, the DNA is TGTGCCAGCATTTCTACCCGGGACAGGGAAAACAATGAGCAGTTCTTC. This chain uses TRBV28 with TRBJ2-1; 9 positions agree with TRBD1. V was pared by 7 bases and J by 5 bases, with 12 bases of the junction left unmatched. The CDR3 runs to 16 residues. The germline V gene encodes CDR1 MDHEN and CDR2 SYDVKM.

The chain employs TRBV5-1 and TRBJ2-5; 12 nucleotides line up with TRBD2. J was trimmed by 4 bases and V by 1 base; bases with no gene match: 8. The CDR3 has 17 amino acids. Germline CDR1 reads SGHRS; CDR2 reads YFSETQ. The CDR3 reads CASSLSRLAGERETQYF. The CDR3 coding sequence is TGCGCCAGCAGCTTGTCGAGACTAGCGGGAGAAAGAGAGACCCAGTACTTC.

This chain joins TRBV5-5 and TRBJ1-1, with TRBD1 identical over 9 bases. The CDR3 is 15 amino acids. Trimming removed 2 bases from V and 1 base from J; junction bases left unmatched: 3. From germline, CDR1 is SGHKS and CDR2 YYEKEE (reference sequence). CDR3 sequence (DNA): TGTGCCAGCAGCTTCGGACAGGGGCGGAACACTGAAGCTTTCTTT. Amino acid sequence: CASSFGQGRNTEAFF. The variable domain in full, completed from reference TRBV5-5 and TRBJ1-1, reads DAGVTQSPTHLIKTRGQQVTLRCSPISGHKSVSWYQQVLGQGPQFIFQYYEKEERGRGNFPDRFSARQFPNYSSELNVNALLLGDSALYLCASSFGQGRNTEAFFGQGTRLTVV.

The sample holds a few counts of this clone. CDR3 coding DNA: TGTGCCAGCAGTCAATCATTCTTAGCGGGAGTACTTGAGCAGTTCTTC. As protein: CASSQSFLAGVLEQFF. This chain joins TRBV2 and TRBJ2-1; the match to TRBD2 covers 9 bases. The germline V gene has CDR1 SNHLY and CDR2 FYNNEI. Trimming at V came to 5 bases and at J to 9 bases, leaving 14 bases not matched to a gene. CDR3 length equals 16 residues.

This clone occurred a few times. The chain employs TRBV11-2 and TRBJ2-4, with D possibly being TRBD2 (6 bases). Germline loops: CDR1 SGHAT, CDR2 FQNNGV. The length of the CDR3 is 14 residues. V was pared by 5 bases and J by 6 bases, with 14 bases between. CDR3 in amino acids: CASSPDWGVNIQYF. In DNA form, the CDR3 reads TGTGCCAGCAGCCCCGATTGGGGGGTAAACATTCAGTACTTC.

The J gene is TRBJ1-2, the V gene TRBV9, with D unclear. The ends were cut back, 4 bases at V and 2 bases at J, with 9 bases in the middle. CDR1 is SGDLS and CDR2 is YYNGEE in the germline V gene. CDR3 size: 13 residues. The CDR3 sequence is CASSLTENYGYTF. In nucleotides, the CDR3 is TGTGCCAGCAGCCTAACAGAGAACTATGGCTACACCTTC.

CDR3 loop: CASSLDRGGRQFF. The CDR3 coding sequence is TGTGCCAGCAGCTTAGATCGGGGAGGGAGGCAGTTCTTC. This chain connects TRBV11-2 to TRBJ2-1; TRBD2 matches at 7 bases. V trimming: 0 bases; J trimming: 12 bases; junction bases outside the gene matches: 5. Per the germline V gene, CDR1 is SGHAT and CDR2 is FQNNGV. The CDR3 loop spans 13 amino acids.